Each of the 28 T cell receptor beta chains below was sequenced from the same sample in a study of CD8 T cells in ankylosing spondylitis. TCRdb processed the 5' RACE reads anew with MiXCR; each CDR3 protein has one entry. The sample yields about 360,000 distinct CDR3 sequences, approximately 22% seen once. Material: blood, either unsorted or a sorted T cell fraction (not recorded which). The receptors derive from a male donor with ankylosing spondylitis or in good health (not recorded which).

Details on this clonotype: Given the absence of the conserved phenylalanine or tryptophan at the CDR3 end, a read error is likely. The chain carries TRBV9 and TRBJ2-7, with 8 bases fitting TRBD1. There are 15 residues in the CDR3. The J segment lost 3 bases and the V segment lost 3 bases, leaving 8 bases of the junction unmatched. Germline CDR1 SGDLS, CDR2 YYNGEE. The CDR3 sequence is CASSERIGTGYEQYI. CDR3 bases: TGTGCCAGCAGCGAGCGAATCGGGACAGGCTACGAGCAGTACATC.

This clonotype was seen a few times. J is TRBJ1-1 and V is TRBV10-3; D is possibly TRBD1 (5 bases). V lost 3 bases to trimming and J lost 4 bases, with 18 bases between them. This CDR3 region has 16 residues. From germline, CDR1 is ENHRY and CDR2 SYGVKD. CDR3 protein: CAISDDGGWVRTEAFF. CDR3 nucleotide sequence: TGTGCCATCAGTGACGATGGGGGTTGGGTTCGCACTGAAGCTTTCTTT.

The chain combines TRBV4-1 with TRBJ2-7; 7 positions agree with TRBD2. The CDR3 consists of 18 residues. Germline CDR1 and CDR2: MGHRA and YSYEKL. Trimming removed 1 base from V and 2 bases from J; junction bases left unmatched: 14. CDR3 in DNA: TGCGCCAGCAGCCAAGTAGGGAGCGGGGTCAGGCTGACCTACGAGCAGTACTTC. Translating gives CASSQVGSGVRLTYEQYF.

The V call is TRBV29-1, the J call TRBJ2-1; TRBD1 agrees at 12 bases. The J segment lost 7 bases and the V segment lost 3 bases, leaving 4 bases of the junction unmatched. The germline V gene has CDR1 SQVTM and CDR2 ANQGSEA. This CDR3 contains 14 residues. The CDR3 nucleotides read TGCAGCGTTGAGGGACAGGGGGCGGAGAATGAGCAGTTCTTC. This translates into CSVEGQGAENEQFF.

The chain recombines TRBV7-8 with TRBJ2-5; 8 bases line up with TRBD2. The CDR3 is 18 amino acids. CDR1 SGHVS and CDR2 FQNEAQ come from the germline V gene. J was trimmed by 9 bases and V by 1 base; bases with no gene match: 19. As DNA, the CDR3 is TGTGCCAGCAGCTTAGGTGGTAGCGGGGTAGCCGCGTGGGTGGCCCAGTACTTC. Protein product: CASSLGGSGVAAWVAQYF. Supplemented by reference TRBV7-8 and TRBJ2-5, the full variable domain reads GAGVSQSPRYKVAKRGQDVALRCDPISGHVSLFWYQQALGQGPEFLTYFQNEAQLDKSGLPSDRFFAERPEGSVSTLKIQRTQQEDSAVYLCASSLGGSGVAAWVAQYFGPGTRLLVL.

The chain is built from TRBV30 and TRBJ2-2; unclear D gene. Trimming cost V 5 bases and J 0 bases, with 7 bases left between them. Germline V CDR1 and CDR2: GTSNPN, SVGIG (reference sequence). The CDR3 loop spans 13 amino acids. The chain's CDR3 is CAWEHANTGELFF. The CDR3, as DNA: TGTGCCTGGGAACACGCGAACACCGGGGAGCTGTTTTTT.

The gene calls are TRBV9 and TRBJ1-2; D is unclear. V shed 3 bases and J shed 7 bases, with 10 bases lying between them. From germline, CDR1 is SGDLS and CDR2 YYNGEE. CDR3 length equals 12 residues. CDR3 sequence reads: CASSAGFGGYTF. The CDR3, as DNA: TGTGCCAGCAGCGCTGGTTTCGGTGGCTACACCTTC.

This clonotype has a handful of counts. This sequence joins TRBV11-1 and TRBJ1-2; the D is unclear. V was pared by 0 bases and J by 4 bases, with 21 bases between. The germline V gene encodes CDR1 SGHAT and CDR2 FQDESV (reference sequence). The CDR3 length is 18 residues. This chain's CDR3 is CASSLAFGPPSDAYGYTF. In DNA, the CDR3 is TGTGCCAGCAGCTTAGCGTTCGGCCCCCCATCGGATGCCTATGGCTACACCTTC.

The sample holds a few counts of this clonotype. The chain combines TRBV3-1 with TRBJ2-7; D remains ambiguous. V lost 10 bases and J 2 bases, leaving 12 bases between the germline ends. Germline assignment: CDR1 LGHDT and CDR2 YNNKEL (reference sequence). There are 12 residues in the CDR3. CDR3 in amino acids: CATRSPAYEQYF. In nucleotides, the CDR3 is TGTGCCACCCGTAGCCCGGCCTACGAGCAGTACTTC.

The chain carries TRBV9 and TRBJ2-3; TRBD1 agrees at 9 bases. V lost 7 bases, J lost 3 bases, and 3 bases stayed unmatched. Germline CDR1 SGDLS, CDR2 YYNGEE. CDR3 length: 13 residues. CDR3 bases: TGTGCCAGCGGGACAGGGCGAACAGATACGCAGTATTTT. As protein: CASGTGRTDTQYF. Looking up the rest from reference TRBV9 and TRBJ2-3 gives the full variable domain: DSGVTQTPKHLITATGQRVTLRCSPRSGDLSVYWYQQSLDQGLQFLIQYYNGEERAKGNILERFSAQQFPDLHSELNLSSLELGDSALYFCASGTGRTDTQYFGPGTRLTVL.

This chain joins TRBV7-2 and TRBJ2-7; a weak D match, TRBD1 (7 bases). The CDR3 extends over 16 amino acids. Trimming took off 2 bases at V and 0 bases at J, with 14 bases between the two ends. Germline CDR1 and CDR2: SGHTA and FQGNSA. CDR3 bases: TGTGCCAGCAGCTTAACCGGCGGGACAGTCTCCTACGAGCAGTACTTC. It yields the protein CASSLTGGTVSYEQYF.

This clonotype was detected only a few times. The gene calls are TRBV9 and TRBJ2-5; 8 nucleotides align to TRBD1. Germline-derived CDR1 and CDR2 are SGDLS and YYNGEE. The CDR3 consists of 17 residues. Germline trimming cut 0 bases from V and 4 bases from J; bases unmatched to any gene: 11. The CDR3: CASSVGTAAGGVETQYF. Written as DNA, the CDR3 is TGTGCCAGCAGCGTAGGTACGGCGGCAGGGGGCGTAGAGACCCAGTACTTC.

This sequence joins TRBV9 and TRBJ2-1; D is perhaps TRBD2 (6 bases). The CDR3 has 17 residues. Trimming pared 0 bases from V and 0 bases from J, leaving 13 bases between. In germline, CDR1 is SGDLS, CDR2 YYNGEE. The CDR3 DNA reads TGTGCCAGCAGCGTAGTCGGGGGAACCGGCTCCTACAATGAGCAGTTCTTC. Translating gives CASSVVGGTGSYNEQFF.

This clonotype was seen only a few times. The rearrangement links TRBV29-1 to TRBJ2-2; TRBD1 agrees at 10 bases. The trim removed 4 bases at V and 6 bases at J, leaving 8 bases unmatched. This CDR3 region has 15 residues. Germline CDR1 reads SQVTM; CDR2 reads ANQGSEA. The CDR3 region has the DNA TGCAGCGTTGTGTTAAGAGACAGGGGGCCCGGGGAGCTGTTTTTT. Protein sequence: CSVVLRDRGPGELFF.

The chain couples TRBV12-3 or TRBV12-4 to TRBJ2-2, with D possibly called TRBD1 or TRBD2 (5 bases each). The V gene lost 0 bases and the J gene lost 1 base, with 12 bases spanning the gap. The CDR3 spans 17 residues. The CDR3 DNA sequence: TGTGCCAGCAGTTTAGCGGACACGAGCGGGAACACCGGGGAGCTGTTTTTT. This sequence encodes CASSLADTSGNTGELFF.

There are many counts of this clonotype. The chain joins TRBV27 to TRBJ2-7, with 8 bases that match TRBD1. V lost 5 bases to trimming and J lost 1 base; unmatched junction nucleotides: 7. In germline, CDR1 is MNHEY, CDR2 SMNVEV (reference sequence). The CDR3 covers 15 residues. The CDR3 nucleotides are TGTGCCAGCAGTCCCCACCGGGACAGGTCCTACGAGCAGTACTTC. It yields the protein CASSPHRDRSYEQYF.

CDR3 in amino acids: CSVEQGAGEQYF. CDR3 nucleotides: TGCAGCGTTGAACAGGGGGCGGGAGAGCAGTACTTC. This chain uses TRBV29-1 with TRBJ2-7; 8 bases agree with TRBD1. Losses at the gene ends were 2 bases for V and 7 bases for J; bases not matched to a gene: 4. Germline values: CDR1 SQVTM, CDR2 ANQGSEA. The length of the CDR3 is 12 residues.

This clonotype was counted a few times. Here the CDR3 reads CSAGNRDRGTGELFF. CDR3 nucleotide sequence: TGCAGCGCCGGGAACCGGGACAGGGGCACCGGGGAGCTGTTTTTT. The chain couples TRBV29-1 to TRBJ2-2; 10 bases match TRBD1. Germline V lookup: CDR1 SQVTM, CDR2 ANQGSEA. CDR3 length equals 15 residues. V shed 7 bases, J shed 4 bases, and the junction held 9 bases outside the gene matches.

This clonotype was recorded many times. The rearrangement links TRBV7-8 to TRBJ2-2, with unresolved D. Germline assignment: CDR1 SGHVS and CDR2 FQNEAQ. V was trimmed by 2 bases and J by 1 base, leaving 5 bases between them. This CDR3 spans 14 amino acids. CDR3 DNA sequence: TGTGCCAGCAGCTTACCGGGGAACACCGGGGAGCTGTTTTTT. Translating it yields CASSLPGNTGELFF.

In its sample, this clonotype ranks as medium-sized. The chain employs TRBV20-1 and TRBJ1-5; D call uncertain. This CDR3 region has 15 residues. Trimming stripped 1 base from V and 1 base from J, with 11 bases between. Germline V gives CDR1 DFQATT, CDR2 SNEGSKA (reference sequence). The CDR3 nucleotides are TGCAGTGCTAGAGTCCCCAGAGGAAGCAATCAGCCCCAGCATTTT. It yields the protein CSARVPRGSNQPQHF.

Only a few counts were recorded for this clonotype. This chain joins TRBV29-1 and TRBJ2-7; 7 bases agree with TRBD1. Germline V gene sequence: CDR1 SQVTM, CDR2 ANQGSEA. There are 13 residues in the CDR3. V lost 6 bases and J lost 1; bases outside the gene matches: 6. CDR3 in DNA: TGCAGCGTGGCCGGGACAGATTCCTACGAGCAGTACTTC. Protein product: CSVAGTDSYEQYF.

This clonotype was seen only a few times. The chain employs TRBV9 and TRBJ2-3; 8 positions match TRBD1. With V trimmed by 0 bases and J by 8 bases, 5 bases remained unmatched. The CDR3 contains 14 residues. Germline CDR1 is SGDLS and CDR2 is YYNGEE. The chain's CDR3 is CASSVVTGVGTQYF. The CDR3 DNA is TGTGCCAGCAGCGTAGTGACAGGGGTTGGTACGCAGTATTTT.

The rearrangement links TRBV29-1 to TRBJ2-2; D uncertain. Germline V gene lookup returns CDR1 SQVTM and CDR2 ANQGSEA. The CDR3 extends over 12 amino acids. V was pared by 2 bases and J by 5 bases, with 6 bases between. The CDR3 reads CSVERETGELFF. CDR3 in DNA: TGCAGCGTTGAAAGGGAAACCGGGGAGCTGTTTTTT.

In this sample, this clonotype turned up a few times. The chain combines TRBV4-1 with TRBJ2-3; 10 bases are shared with TRBD1. The V gene's germline CDR1 is MGHRA and CDR2 YSYEKL. The CDR3 sequence is 17 residues long. J was trimmed by 3 bases and V by 3 bases; bases with no gene match: 9. The CDR3 bases are TGCGCCAGCAGCCAGTATCCGGGACAGGGGACTACAGATACGCAGTATTTT. As protein: CASSQYPGQGTTDTQYF.

The chain uses TRBV7-9 and TRBJ2-7; the D gene could be TRBD1 or TRBD2 (7 bases each). V was cut by 5 bases and J by 7 bases, with 12 bases left in between. This CDR3 has 12 amino acids. Germline CDR1 SEHNR, CDR2 FQNEAQ (reference sequence). CDR3 sequence: CASSAQGGEQYF. CDR3 DNA: TGTGCCAGCAGCGCCCAGGGGGGGGAGCAGTACTTC.

In this sample, this clonotype turned up a few times. This chain connects TRBV29-1 to TRBJ2-1; 7 bases are shared with TRBD2. The CDR3 is 12 residues long. Per the germline V gene, CDR1 is SQVTM and CDR2 is ANQGSEA. The J segment lost 4 bases and the V segment lost 5 bases, leaving 2 bases of the junction unmatched. The DNA of the CDR3 is TGCAGCGTTAGGACTAGTTACAATGAGCAGTTCTTC. It translates to CSVRTSYNEQFF.

This clonotype has a handful of counts. V gene TRBV24-1 combines with J gene TRBJ2-2; D unresolved. CDR3 length: 13 amino acids. Germline V gene data show CDR1 as KGHDR and CDR2 as SFDVKD. Deletions cut 7 bases from V and 4 bases from J, with 9 bases between. CDR3 bases: TGTGCCACCAGGAGTCCCGGCACCGGGGAGCTGTTTTTT. Amino acids: CATRSPGTGELFF.

This chain links TRBV20-1 with TRBJ2-7, with no clear D. Germline lookup yields CDR1 DFQATT and CDR2 SNEGSKA (reference sequence). This CDR3 spans 16 amino acids. The germline V and J ends were trimmed by 2 bases and 0 bases, with 17 bases remaining between them. In nucleotides, the CDR3 is TGCAGTGCTAGATCGGATACGGTTGCTCTCTCCTACGAGCAGTACTTC. Translated: CSARSDTVALSYEQYF.